What follows describes a single T cell receptor (beta chain). This clonotype occurred many times. What antigen it recognizes has not been identified. The junction shows a germline mismatch at one end, possibly a read error. The sample originates from a study of blood T cells in healthy people across ages (dated by TCRdb to between 2015 and 2017). About the investigation overall: In model experiments, template switching captured about one uniquely barcoded TCR beta cDNA molecule for every two T cells. Donors of different ages were randomly distributed across sequencing lanes to avoid experimental bias. Donors were grouped into four age groups: young (average roughly 17 years), middle-aged (about 40), aged (around 60) and long-lived (about 90). The study measured age-related changes in TCR beta repertoire diversity using deep sequencing normalized with unique cDNA molecular identifiers. The study analyzed two additional independent replicas of 1 million unique cDNA reads from the same blood draw for two donors, one aged 18 to 29 and one aged 80 or older.

Its CDR3 holds 15 amino acids, cysteine through phenylalanine. Just CDR3 DNA is preserved here, 45 bases in frame from base 1. The germline V gene sets CDR1 to SGHNT and CDR2 to YENEEA. Broad study findings and their caveats: Conclusive comparison of naive and antigen-experienced compartments was prevented by the profiling of bulk unsorted PBMCs. Estimates of total diversity based on one million sequenced T cells were considered lower bounds and underestimates. Observed TCR beta diversity per million T cells fell roughly linearly with age, and a significant reduction was already apparent by age approximately 41. The CMV infection status of donors was not known, potentially confounding age-related changes in expanded clonotypes. There was a strong correlation between observed TCR beta diversity and the percentage of naive T cells measured by flow cytometry. Compared with the aged group, the long-lived group had more naive CD4+ T cells, fewer expanded clones and increased TCR diversity, a pattern suggesting age selection.

Library prep was done by 5' RACE. Reads for this sample came from an Illumina HiSeq 2500. The second PCR ran for roughly 7 to 11 cycles and used a J-beta primer mix along with a sample-barcoded 5' primer. A template-switch 5' adaptor carrying 12 random nucleotides introduced a unique molecular identifier onto each TCR beta cDNA molecule. At least 2.5 million CDR3-containing paired-end reads were obtained from each sample. The Mint cDNA synthesis kit, primed by a TRBC-specific oligonucleotide, was used to synthesize first-strand cDNA from all RNA. Following uracil-DNA glycosylase treatment, all cDNA underwent a first 18-cycle PCR with the universal primers M1SS and BC2_uni_R. Per the original workflow: Each sample was normalized by randomly selecting 1 million high-quality reads, each carrying a distinct molecular identifier. Reads with shared molecular identifiers were discarded instead of being binned into consensus sequences. CDR3 identification, clonotype clustering and error correction used MiTCR with a Q25 quality threshold and the strictest error-elimination algorithm. Lower-bound total TCR beta diversity was estimated with a nonparametric unseen species model using Euler transformation. TCRdb itself trimmed the public reads at Q25 with fastp, ran MiXCR and retained productive beta chains. Entries that share a CDR3 protein sequence are merged under the most common genes and DNA. The V and J calls reflect TCRdb's pipeline rather than the authors' work. This sample gives around 870,000 distinct CDR3 sequences in total; about 28% of them show up just once. The ten most abundant clones make up 15% to 20% of the sample.

The donors were roughly 39 Caucasian individuals from Russia, aged roughly 6 to 90 years, who were systemically healthy. Each donor gave around 9 milliliters of peripheral blood, collected into EDTA-treated Vacutainer tubes. Ficoll-Paque density-gradient centrifugation was used to isolate PBMCs, with at least 7 million per sample. Trizol reagent was used to extract total RNA from the PBMCs, yielding at least 5.5 micrograms per sample. The percentages of naive CD45RAhigh/CD27high T cells were determined by flow cytometry on a PBMC aliquot from every donor. The sequence derives from a woman of 80 years or more in good health. Sequenced material: blood. This sequence uses TRBV11-3 and TRBJ2-3; the D segment might be TRBD1 or TRBD2, since each matches 5 bases. The DNA sequence is given as TGTGCCAGCGGCTTTCGAGGGGTCGAGAAAGATACGCAGTATTTT. This encodes CASGFRGVEKDTQYF.